Listed below are T cell receptor beta chains from one sample, sequenced in a study of cytomegalovirus exposure and HLA in healthy donors. Produced via immunoSEQ multiplex PCR; TCRdb's table is partial and in-frame only. The sample yields approximately 110,000 clones, roughly 71% seen once. Sequencing used PBMCs. The receptors here all came from a man between 35 and 55 years old in good health and CMV-seropositive. CDR3s include the opening cysteine and the closing phenylalanine or tryptophan. The D gene is left open where the match is weak. Not every row has a clone size; where given, it reads once, few, many or a size class.

j_gene: TRBJ2-2; abundance: .; v_gene: TRBV28; d_gene: TRBD2; CDR3aa: CASRVYGRGTGELFF; CDR3nt: TGTGCCAGCAGAGTTTATGGGAGGGGCACCGGGGAGCTGTTTTTT
j_gene: TRBJ2-5; abundance: .; v_gene: TRBV19; d_gene: .; CDR3aa: CASSAARETQYF; CDR3nt: TGTGCCAGTAGTGCGGCCAGAGAGACCCAGTACTTC
j_gene: TRBJ1-1; abundance: .; v_gene: TRBV19; d_gene: .; CDR3aa: CASSRPRQVNTEAFF; CDR3nt: TGTGCCAGTAGCAGGCCGAGACAGGTGAACACTGAAGCTTTCTTT
j_gene: TRBJ1-1; abundance: .; v_gene: TRBV10-1; d_gene: .; CDR3aa: CASSESTGVNTEAFF; CDR3nt: TGCGCCAGCAGTGAGTCGACGGGGGTTAACACTGAAGCTTTCTTT
j_gene: TRBJ2-3; abundance: few; v_gene: TRBV6-1; d_gene: TRBD2; CDR3aa: CASSSASGTDTQYF; CDR3nt: TGTGCCAGCAGTTCGGCTAGCGGTACAGATACGCAGTATTTT
j_gene: TRBJ2-2; abundance: few; v_gene: TRBV4-1; d_gene: TRBD2; CDR3aa: CASKAAGGDGELFF; CDR3nt: TGCGCCAGCAAGGCGGCGGGAGGTGACGGGGAGCTGTTTTTT
j_gene: TRBJ2-1; abundance: .; v_gene: TRBV5-6; d_gene: .; CDR3aa: CASSVSTAIYNEQFF; CDR3nt: TGTGCCAGCAGCGTATCGACAGCAATCTACAATGAGCAGTTCTTC
j_gene: TRBJ2-3; abundance: .; v_gene: TRBV7-2; d_gene: .; CDR3aa: CASSRTGGGTDTQYF; CDR3nt: TGTGCCAGCAGCCGTACTGGCGGGGGCACAGATACGCAGTATTTT
j_gene: TRBJ2-7; abundance: .; v_gene: TRBV18; d_gene: TRBD1; CDR3aa: CASSSASTGAGYEQYF; CDR3nt: TGTGCCAGCTCATCTGCTTCGACAGGGGCAGGCTACGAGCAGTACTTC
j_gene: TRBJ2-7; abundance: .; v_gene: TRBV29-1; d_gene: TRBD1; CDR3aa: CSVEAAGTGAYSYEQYF; CDR3nt: TGCAGCGTTGAAGCTGCCGGGACAGGAGCTTACTCTTACGAGCAGTACTTC
j_gene: TRBJ2-1; abundance: once; v_gene: TRBV7-2; d_gene: TRBD2; CDR3aa: CASTGTSGSYNEQFF; CDR3nt: TGTGCCAGCACCGGGACTAGCGGCTCCTACAATGAGCAGTTCTTC
j_gene: TRBJ2-2; abundance: few; v_gene: TRBV7-2; d_gene: .; CDR3aa: CASSLVRGYTGELFF; CDR3nt: TGTGCCAGCAGCTTAGTACGAGGCTACACCGGGGAGCTGTTTTTT
j_gene: TRBJ2-7; abundance: .; v_gene: TRBV19; d_gene: .; CDR3aa: CASSIEKGVYEQYF; CDR3nt: TGTGCCAGTAGTATAGAAAAGGGAGTCTACGAGCAGTACTTC
j_gene: TRBJ2-7; abundance: .; v_gene: TRBV5-1; d_gene: .; CDR3aa: CASSLTGPIYEQYF; CDR3nt: TGCGCCAGCAGCTTGACAGGGCCGATCTACGAGCAGTACTTC
j_gene: TRBJ1-1; abundance: .; v_gene: TRBV7-8; d_gene: TRBD1; CDR3aa: CASSFRGTTEAFF; CDR3nt: TGTGCCAGCAGCTTCAGGGGGACCACTGAAGCTTTCTTT
j_gene: TRBJ2-7; abundance: .; v_gene: TRBV29-1; d_gene: TRBD1; CDR3aa: CSVDPTGNEQYF; CDR3nt: TGCAGCGTTGATCCGACAGGGAACGAGCAGTACTTC
j_gene: TRBJ2-7; abundance: .; v_gene: TRBV29-1; d_gene: TRBD2; CDR3aa: CSVISGSSTYEQYF; CDR3nt: TGCAGCGTCATTAGCGGGAGTTCGACCTACGAGCAGTACTTC
j_gene: TRBJ2-5; abundance: .; v_gene: TRBV6-5; d_gene: TRBD2; CDR3aa: CASSLGTSGIGTQYF; CDR3nt: TGTGCCAGCAGCCTAGGGACTAGCGGTATAGGGACCCAGTACTTC
j_gene: TRBJ2-5; abundance: .; v_gene: TRBV18; d_gene: .; CDR3aa: CASSPRAQEETQYF; CDR3nt: TGTGCCAGCTCACCACGGGCGCAAGAAGAGACCCAGTACTTC
j_gene: TRBJ1-5; abundance: .; v_gene: TRBV28; d_gene: .; CDR3aa: CASSLTEFPQPQHF; CDR3nt: TGTGCCAGCAGTTTAACTGAGTTCCCTCAGCCCCAGCATTTT
j_gene: TRBJ1-2; abundance: .; v_gene: TRBV6-1; d_gene: .; CDR3aa: CASTSEGFRLYGYTF; CDR3nt: TGTGCCAGCACATCAGAGGGATTCCGCCTTTATGGCTACACCTTC
j_gene: TRBJ2-5; abundance: .; v_gene: TRBV7-7; d_gene: TRBD2; CDR3aa: CASGPGGVETQYF; CDR3nt: TGTGCTAGCGGCCCTGGGGGGGTTGAGACCCAGTACTTC
j_gene: TRBJ1-2; abundance: .; v_gene: TRBV11-2; d_gene: .; CDR3aa: CASSLVQGGGYTF; CDR3nt: TGTGCCAGCAGCTTAGTCCAGGGTGGCGGCTACACCTTC
j_gene: TRBJ1-1; abundance: .; v_gene: TRBV2; d_gene: TRBD1; CDR3aa: CASSLQGARNTEAFF; CDR3nt: TGTGCCAGCAGCTTGCAGGGGGCTAGGAACACTGAAGCTTTCTTT
j_gene: TRBJ1-1; abundance: .; v_gene: TRBV6-1; d_gene: .; CDR3aa: CASSDMARLNTEAFF; CDR3nt: TGTGCCAGCAGTGACATGGCGCGGCTGAACACTGAAGCTTTCTTT
j_gene: TRBJ1-2; abundance: .; v_gene: TRBV7-9; d_gene: TRBD1; CDR3aa: CASSLALIQGAYGYTF; CDR3nt: TGTGCCAGCAGCTTAGCGCTCATTCAGGGGGCTTATGGCTACACCTTC
j_gene: TRBJ1-4; abundance: once; v_gene: TRBV5-5; d_gene: .; CDR3aa: CASSFSAGDEKLFF; CDR3nt: TGTGCCAGCAGCTTTTCGGCGGGGGATGAAAAACTGTTTTTT
j_gene: TRBJ2-3; abundance: few; v_gene: TRBV18; d_gene: .; CDR3aa: CASSLFTVGTDTQYF; CDR3nt: TGTGCCAGCTCACTATTCACGGTGGGCACAGATACGCAGTATTTT
j_gene: TRBJ2-7; abundance: .; v_gene: TRBV7-9; d_gene: TRBD1; CDR3aa: CASSAPGQGYEQYF; CDR3nt: TGTGCCAGCAGCGCCCCGGGACAGGGCTACGAGCAGTACTTC
j_gene: TRBJ2-2; abundance: .; v_gene: TRBV18; d_gene: TRBD1; CDR3aa: CASSETGGTGELFF; CDR3nt: TGTGCCAGCTCAGAGACAGGGGGCACCGGGGAGCTGTTTTTT
j_gene: TRBJ1-2; abundance: .; v_gene: TRBV7-2; d_gene: TRBD1; CDR3aa: CASSLSGTVLGYTF; CDR3nt: TGTGCCAGCAGCCTATCCGGGACAGTGTTGGGCTACACCTTC
j_gene: TRBJ2-7; abundance: .; v_gene: TRBV2; d_gene: TRBD2; CDR3aa: CASRAPGTRAGEQYF; CDR3nt: TGTGCCAGCAGGGCCCCCGGGACTAGAGCTGGGGAGCAGTACTTC
j_gene: TRBJ2-1; abundance: .; v_gene: TRBV18; d_gene: TRBD2; CDR3aa: CASSLRVQRGLNNEQFF; CDR3nt: TGTGCCAGCTCACTACGGGTACAGCGGGGACTTAACAATGAGCAGTTCTTC
j_gene: TRBJ1-4; abundance: few; v_gene: TRBV28; d_gene: .; CDR3aa: CASSGDGLFF; CDR3nt: TGTGCCAGCAGCGGAGACGGACTGTTTTTT
j_gene: TRBJ1-2; abundance: .; v_gene: TRBV10-3; d_gene: .; CDR3aa: CAITGETNYGYTF; CDR3nt: TGTGCCATCACTGGGGAGACTAACTATGGCTACACCTTC
j_gene: TRBJ2-2; abundance: .; v_gene: TRBV5-5; d_gene: .; CDR3aa: CASSFGPRGDTGELFF; CDR3nt: TGTGCCAGCAGCTTTGGGCCCAGGGGGGACACCGGGGAGCTGTTTTTT